One sample yielded the 26 T cell receptor beta chains listed below, sequenced in a study of prognosis after radiotherapy for stage I lung cancer. Amplicons of TCR beta CDR3 were generated from genomic DNA by two-round multiplex PCR. The use of primers specific to each TRBV and TRBJ gene characterized first-round PCR. TCRdb fed the multiplex PCR reads into MiXCR, producing one record per CDR3 protein. The table includes roughly 23,000 distinct CDR3 sequences, roughly 39% detected once. Source: PBMCs, taken before or after stereotactic body radiation therapy (not recorded which). The origin of the receptors is a donor aged 50 or older with non-small cell lung cancer.

As for this clonotype: Only one base separates this from a far larger clonotype, so it likely reflects a read error. This CDR3 is CSASGGSGRLVWETQYF. CDR3 nucleotides: TGCAGTGCTAGCGGTGGTAGCGGGAGGCTCGTGTGGGAGACCCAGTACTTC. The chain uses TRBV20-1 and TRBJ2-7; 10 bases match TRBD2. The J call is uncertain, as TRBJ2-5 better fits the DNA end. The V gene's germline CDR1 is DFQATT and CDR2 SNEGSKA (reference sequence). The CDR3 loop spans 17 amino acids.

The chain carries TRBV19 and TRBJ1-5; no clear D gene. The germline V gene has CDR1 LNHDA and CDR2 SQIVND (reference sequence). The CDR3 spans 15 residues. Trimming stripped 10 bases from V and 2 bases from J, with 18 bases between. The CDR3 DNA follows: TGTGCCACCGTCCGTTCTGGCGTGGGCAATCAGCCCCAGCATTTT. As protein: CATVRSGVGNQPQHF. Based on the CDR3 plus reference TRBV19 and TRBJ1-5, the full variable domain is DGGITQSPKYLFRKEGQNVTLSCEQNLNHDAMYWYRQDPGQGLRLIYYSQIVNDFQKGDIAEGYSVSREKKESFPLTVTSAQKNPTAFYLCATVRSGVGNQPQHFGDGTRLSIL.

The V and J genes are TRBV24-1 and TRBJ2-1, with TRBD2 identical over 7 bases. This CDR3 contains 15 residues. V gave up 3 bases and J gave up 3 bases; unmatched junction bases: 4. From germline, CDR1 is KGHDR and CDR2 SFDVKD. The CDR3 DNA reads as TGTGCCACCAGTGATACTACTAGCGTCTACAATGAGCAGTTCTTC. Translating it yields CATSDTTSVYNEQFF.

This clonotype has a handful of counts. The chain uses TRBV9 and TRBJ2-1; D possibly corresponds to TRBD2 (6 bases). The germline V gene encodes CDR1 SGDLS and CDR2 YYNGEE. V was shortened by 3 bases and J by 2 bases, with 15 bases between the two germline ends. This CDR3 has 16 residues. CDR3 protein: CASSGSRDSPYNEQFF. In DNA form, the CDR3 reads TGTGCCAGCAGCGGAAGCCGGGACTCCCCCTACAATGAGCAGTTCTTC.

The sample holds one count of this clonotype. V usage is TRBV11-1 and J usage is TRBJ2-1; maybe TRBD2 (5 bases). The V end lost 4 bases, the J end lost 10 bases, and 14 bases lay between the germline ends. The CDR3 is 13 residues long. The germline V gene has CDR1 SGHAT and CDR2 FQDESV (reference sequence). CDR3 in DNA: TGTGCCAGCAGCTGGCTCGGGAAACGCGAGCAGTTCTTC. This codes for CASSWLGKREQFF.

This clonotype has a count of ten or more. The chain has TRBV5-1 and TRBJ1-4; 9 bases line up with TRBD1. J lost 7 bases, V lost 4 bases, and 8 bases had no gene match. Germline assignment: CDR1 SGHRS and CDR2 YFSETQ. The CDR3 runs to 15 residues. The CDR3 nucleotides read TGCGCCAGCAGCCCTAGCGGGACAGGGAGTGAAAAACTGTTTTTT. Its translation: CASSPSGTGSEKLFF.

The CDR3 here is CASTLGGGVTGELFF. CDR3 coding DNA: TGTGCCAGTACCCTTGGGGGGGGAGTCACCGGGGAGCTGTTTTTT. The chain employs TRBV19 and TRBJ2-2; 7 nucleotides agree with TRBD2. This CDR3 spans 15 amino acids. J gave up 4 bases and V 7 bases, and 9 bases lay outside the gene matches. CDR1 is LNHDA, CDR2 SQIVND, per germline (reference sequence).

About this clonotype: A far larger clone differs by one base, so this is likely a read error. The chain recombines TRBV6-5 with TRBJ2-2, with a possible D match to TRBD2 (5 bases). CDR1 is MNHEY, CDR2 SVGAGI, per germline. This CDR3 is built from 14 residues. V lost 6 bases, J lost 1 base, and 9 bases lay in between. In DNA form, the CDR3 reads TGTGCCAGCAGCCGGACTGTGAACACCGGGGAGCTGTTTTTT. It specifies CASSRTVNTGELFF.

Worth noting for this clonotype: The junction and the germline gene differ at one end; a read error may be behind it. V is TRBV12-3 or TRBV12-4 and J is TRBJ1-1; D gene ambiguous. The CDR3 length is 14 residues. The CDR3, as DNA: TGTGCCAGCAGTCTAGCGGGAGGAGGCAATGAAGCTTTCTTT. Translated: CASSLAGGGNEAFF.

The chain is built from TRBV30 and TRBJ2-3, with 7 bases identical to TRBD1. The CDR3 has 14 residues. With 3 bases clipped from V and 2 bases from J, the junction kept 5 bases outside the gene matches. Germline CDR1 reads GTSNPN; CDR2 reads SVGIG (reference sequence). CDR3: CAWRTGWNTDTQYF. CDR3 DNA: TGTGCCTGGAGGACAGGGTGGAACACAGATACGCAGTATTTT. The entire variable domain, with the rest obtained from reference TRBV30 and TRBJ2-3, is as follows: SQTIHQWPATLVQPVGSPLSLECTVEGTSNPNLYWYRQAAGRGLQLLFYSVGIGQISSEVPQNLSASRPQDRQFILSSKKLLLSDSGFYLCAWRTGWNTDTQYFGPGTRLTVL.

This clonotype was seen repeatedly, ten times or more. The chain joins TRBV2 to TRBJ2-6; D remains unclear. Germline CDR1 and CDR2: SNHLY and FYNNEI. The CDR3 length is 14 residues. Trimming stripped 6 bases from V and 0 bases from J, with 6 bases between. The CDR3 region has the DNA TGTGCCAGCAGCAGTAGCTCTGGGGCCAACGTCCTGACTTTC. Translating it yields CASSSSSGANVLTF.

This clonotype was seen many times. V usage is TRBV5-1 and J usage is TRBJ1-6; TRBD1 is a possible D gene (6 bases). Trimming took off 4 bases at V and 6 bases at J, with 14 bases between the two ends. The CDR3 sequence is 15 residues long. The germline CDR1 and CDR2 sequences are SGHRS and YFSETQ. Here the CDR3 DNA reads TGCGCCAGCAGCGCAGGGGTGCAGCCTAATTCACCCCTCCACTTT. This translates into CASSAGVQPNSPLHF. Variable domain in full (rest from reference TRBV5-1 and TRBJ1-6): KAGVTQTPRYLIKTRGQQVTLSCSPISGHRSVSWYQQTPGQGLQFLFEYFSETQRNKGNFPGRFSGRQFSNSRSEMNVSTLELGDSALYLCASSAGVQPNSPLHFGNGTRLTVT.

This clonotype was seen ten or more times. The V gene is TRBV12-5, the J gene TRBJ1-1; 9 nucleotides line up with TRBD1. CDR1 and CDR2 from the germline V gene are LGHNT and FRNRAP. The CDR3 is 13 residues long. J was trimmed by 4 bases and V by 6 bases; bases with no gene match: 3. DNA of the CDR3: TGTGCTAGTGGCAACAGGGGGCTCACTGAAGCTTTCTTT. Residues: CASGNRGLTEAFF.

This clonotype was seen ten or more times. V is TRBV7-9 and J is TRBJ2-7; possibly TRBD2 for D (6 bases). Germline V CDR1 and CDR2: SEHNR, FQNEAQ (reference sequence). This CDR3 is 12 amino acids long. V lost 2 bases, J lost 5 bases, and 7 bases lay in between. The CDR3 loop reads CASSLSGDEQYF. DNA of the CDR3: TGTGCCAGCAGCTTATCGGGGGACGAGCAGTACTTC. The whole variable domain, remainder taken from reference TRBV7-9 and TRBJ2-7, is DTGVSQNPRHKITKRGQNVTFRCDPISEHNRLYWYRQTLGQGPEFLTYFQNEAQLEKSRLLSDRFSAERPKGSFSTLEIQRTEQGDSAMYLCASSLSGDEQYFGPGTRLTVT.

The chain combines TRBV28 with TRBJ2-7, with 7 bases that match TRBD1. J was trimmed by 2 bases and V by 5 bases; bases with no gene match: 6. The germline V gene has CDR1 MDHEN and CDR2 SYDVKM. This CDR3 comprises 14 residues. In DNA, the CDR3 is TGTGCCAGCAGTGCCGGGACAGAACCCTACGAGCAGTACTTC. Protein sequence: CASSAGTEPYEQYF. Based on the CDR3 plus reference TRBV28 and TRBJ2-7, the full variable domain is DVKVTQSSRYLVKRTGEKVFLECVQDMDHENMFWYRQDPGLGLRLIYFSYDVKMKEKGDIPEGYSVSREKKERFSLILESASTNQTSMYLCASSAGTEPYEQYFGPGTRLTVT.

This clonotype was seen ten or more times. This chain joins TRBV24-1 and TRBJ2-7; 8 bases agree with TRBD1. The length of the CDR3 is 15 residues. The trim removed 4 bases at V and 5 bases at J, leaving 9 bases unmatched. CDR1 is KGHDR, CDR2 SFDVKD, per germline. This chain's CDR3 is CATSDQGAGENEQYF. Written as DNA, the CDR3 is TGTGCCACCAGTGACCAGGGGGCAGGAGAAAACGAGCAGTACTTC.

This clonotype was seen at least ten times. This sequence joins TRBV6-2 or TRBV6-3 and TRBJ1-5, with D possibly matching TRBD1 (5 bases). The V gene's germline CDR1 is MNHEY and CDR2 SVGEGT. Trimming shortened V by 0 bases and J by 16 bases, and 16 bases separated the two germline ends. The length of the CDR3 is 13 residues. The chain's CDR3 is CASSYSSWTPLHF. The CDR3 nucleotides are TGTGCCAGCAGTTACTCATCTTGGACACCCCTTCATTTT.

The rearrangement joins TRBV5-5 to TRBJ1-3; D call uncertain. The CDR3 consists of 16 residues. V shed 6 bases and J shed 0 bases, with 16 bases lying between them. The V gene's germline CDR1 is SGHKS and CDR2 YYEKEE (reference sequence). The CDR3 reads CASTPTTSRSGNTIYF. The CDR3 nucleotides are TGTGCCAGCACCCCTACCACCTCACGCTCTGGAAACACCATATATTTT.

Relative to its sample, this clonotype is medium-sized. This chain connects TRBV12-3 or TRBV12-4 to TRBJ1-4; 7 positions agree with TRBD1. V lost 6 bases, J lost 4 bases, and 5 bases stayed unmatched. There are 14 residues in the CDR3. DNA of the CDR3: TGTGCCAGCAGCCTTGACAGGGTTAATGAAAAACTGTTTTTT. This sequence encodes CASSLDRVNEKLFF.

V is TRBV12-3 or TRBV12-4 and J is TRBJ2-7, with a possible D match to TRBD2 (5 bases). The CDR3 spans 12 residues. V was cut by 2 bases and J by 4 bases, with 6 bases left in between. The CDR3 loop is CASSLPGYEQYF. The CDR3 DNA is TGTGCCAGCAGTTTACCGGGGTACGAGCAGTACTTC.

This clonotype was recorded at least ten times. The chain has TRBV6-1 and TRBJ1-3; TRBD1 aligns across 7 bases. The CDR3 covers 18 residues. Looked up from germline, CDR1 is MNHNS and CDR2 is SASEGT. The trim removed 6 bases at V and 0 bases at J, leaving 14 bases unmatched. The CDR3 here is CASRGRPTGYPSGNTIYF. For the CDR3, the DNA is TGTGCCAGCAGGGGAAGACCGACAGGGTACCCCTCTGGAAACACCATATATTTT.

In the case of this clonotype: A single base is all that separates this from a far larger clone, so a read error is likely. CDR3 sequence reads: CASSELAGSTYTQYF. CDR3 coding DNA: TGTGCCAGCAGTGAGCTAGCGGGAAGCACATATACGCAGTATTTT. The rearrangement links TRBV6-1 to TRBJ2-3; the match to TRBD2 covers 9 bases. There are 15 residues in the CDR3. Germline assignment: CDR1 MNHNS and CDR2 SASEGT.

This clonotype was detected only a few times. This could be a read error, since a much larger clone is one nucleotide away. The chain links TRBV19 to TRBJ2-1, with 10 bases lining up with TRBD1. The germline V gene encodes CDR1 LNHDA and CDR2 SQIVND (reference sequence). The ends lost 8 bases at V and 9 bases at J; junction bases unmatched: 10. The CDR3 runs 14 residues. DNA for the CDR3: TGTGCCAGTCAAAGACAGGGGGCGAGGAGTGAGCAGTTCTTC. Its protein is CASQRQGARSEQFF.

V is TRBV6-1 and J is TRBJ2-7; D might be TRBD1 or TRBD2, each matching 7 bases. The CDR3 loop spans 15 amino acids. The ends were cut back, 1 base at V and 5 bases at J, with 15 bases in the middle. Germline values: CDR1 MNHNS, CDR2 SASEGT. CDR3 amino acids: CASSEVAGGRDEQYF. Written as DNA, the CDR3 is TGTGCCAGCAGTGAAGTTGCAGGGGGGAGGGACGAGCAGTACTTC.

This clonotype was counted at least ten times. The chain links TRBV20-1 to TRBJ2-5; tentative D call: TRBD2 (5 bases). CDR3 length: 15 residues. Germline CDR1 reads DFQATT; CDR2 reads SNEGSKA (reference sequence). V lost 0 bases to trimming and J lost 7 bases, with 18 bases between them. Written as DNA, the CDR3 is TGCAGTGCTAGAGAGTTTAGGACTTATCTAGGGACCCAGTACTTC. Protein sequence: CSAREFRTYLGTQYF.

With regard to this clonotype: This likely came from a read error, as a far larger clone is one base away. The V and J genes are TRBV6-8 and TRBJ2-1; 7 bases are shared with TRBD2. CDR3 length equals 15 residues. The V and J ends lost 4 bases and 7 bases, in that order; junction bases with no gene match: 10. Germline V lookup: CDR1 MNHGY, CDR2 SAAAGT. The DNA of the CDR3 is TGTGCCAGCAGTTGGGGGGGGACTACCGGAAATGAGCAGTTCTTC. Translating gives CASSWGGTTGNEQFF.